The rows below give T cell receptor beta chains drawn from one sample of a study of early T cells in non-severe SARS-CoV-2 infection. TCRdb redid the calling of the 5' RACE reads with MiXCR, one entry per CDR3 protein. The repertoire holds 26,000 or so distinct CDR3 sequences, 4.5% to 6% seen once, with more than 3.5% in the top ten. Sequenced material: whole blood. The receptors stem from an adult who was a healthcare worker with PCR-confirmed SARS-CoV-2 infection or an uninfected control (not recorded which). Each CDR3 is given with its conserved first and last residue. Each record gives: clone size, V gene, J gene, D gene, CDR3 DNA, CDR3 protein. The D gene is left open where the match is weak. Rows may omit the clone size; those that give it use once, few, many or a size class.

few	TRBV7-8	TRBJ1-1	-	TGTGCCAGCAGCTTAGGGACAGTAGTGGGTGAAGCTTTCTTT	CASSLGTVVGEAFF
few	TRBV9	TRBJ2-3	-	TGTGCCAGCAGCGTAGGGGTCGGCGGACAAGATACGCAGTATTTT	CASSVGVGGQDTQYF
many	TRBV7-2	TRBJ2-1	TRBD2	TGTGCCAGCACCCCTAGCGGGGTTTCCTACAATGAGCAGTTCTTC	CASTPSGVSYNEQFF
many	TRBV5-5	TRBJ2-5	-	TGTGCCAGCAGCCAGCGAGGACGGCAAGAGACCCAGTACTTC	CASSQRGRQETQYF
many	TRBV7-2	TRBJ1-1	-	TGTGCCAGCAGCTTAGCCACAGCGACGTATGCCAAGAACACTGAAGCTTTCTTT	CASSLATATYAKNTEAFF
many	TRBV11-2	TRBJ2-1	-	TGTGCCAGCAGCTTAGCTATACAGCAGTTCTTC	CASSLAIQQFF
many	TRBV7-3	TRBJ2-7	-	TGTGCCAGCAGCTCTTACTCCTACGAGCAGTACTTC	CASSSYSYEQYF
-	TRBV6-4	TRBJ1-5	-	TGTGCCAGCAGTGTAGACAGGAATCAGCCCCAGCATTTT	CASSVDRNQPQHF
-	TRBV4-2	TRBJ2-7	-	TGTGCCAGCAGCCAGCAAGGGCTCGGTGCCTACGAGCAGTACTTC	CASSQQGLGAYEQYF
many	TRBV9	TRBJ2-1	TRBD2	TGTGCCAGCAGCGTAGGTGCGCGGGGGGCCCCTTTCTCCTACAATGAGCAGTTCTTC	CASSVGARGAPFSYNEQFF
many	TRBV27	TRBJ1-6	-	TGTGCCAGCAGTACGAAACCAGGGTCTATGGATAATTCACCCCTCCACTTT	CASSTKPGSMDNSPLHF
many	TRBV5-4	TRBJ2-2	-	TGTGCCAGCACCACCGGCACGGTCGGGGAGCTGTTTTTT	CASTTGTVGELFF
many	TRBV10-3	TRBJ1-1	-	TGTGCCATCAGTGGGGGGCCGGAAGCTTTCTTT	CAISGGPEAFF
many	TRBV18	TRBJ1-1	-	TGTGCCAGCTCCCCGACAGTTAACACTGAAGCTTTCTTT	CASSPTVNTEAFF
many	TRBV4-1	TRBJ2-2	TRBD2	TGCGCCAGCAGCCAAGCGGGGGGGCGATTCGGGGAGCTGTTTTTT	CASSQAGGRFGELFF
few	TRBV29-1	TRBJ2-1	TRBD2	TGCAGCGTTGTAGGGCTAGCGGAATACAATGAGCAGTTCTTC	CSVVGLAEYNEQFF
few	TRBV18	TRBJ2-5	TRBD1	TGTGCCAGCTCGCCGGGACAGCTACTTCAAGAGACCCAGTACTTC	CASSPGQLLQETQYF
many	TRBV5-1	TRBJ2-3	-	TGCGCCAGCAAAGTCCCAGGGGCAGATACGCAGTATTTT	CASKVPGADTQYF
-	TRBV29-1	TRBJ2-7	TRBD1	TGCAGCGCCGTGGGGACAGGGTACGAGCAGTACTTC	CSAVGTGYEQYF
many	TRBV5-4	TRBJ2-3	-	TGTGCCAGCAGCCCCGGGACAGATACGCAGTATTTT	CASSPGTDTQYF
medium-sized	TRBV19	TRBJ2-7	TRBD1	TGTGCCAGTAGTATCCGGGACAGGGGGCGCGACGAGCAGTACTTC	CASSIRDRGRDEQYF
many	TRBV6-6	TRBJ2-3	TRBD2	TGTGCCAGCAGAGTCCCCAGCGGGGTGGATACGCAGTATTTT	CASRVPSGVDTQYF
many	TRBV5-1	TRBJ1-2	-	TGCGCCAGCAGCTTAAATAGTCTGGATGGCTACACCTTC	CASSLNSLDGYTF
few	TRBV12-5	TRBJ2-5	-	TGTGCTAGTGGTTTGCCCCCCACAGCGAGGGGAGAGACCCAGTACTTC	CASGLPPTARGETQYF
many	TRBV20-1	TRBJ2-3	-	TGCAGTGCCCCCCCGGGGGTGGTGACAGATACGCAGTATTTT	CSAPPGVVTDTQYF
-	TRBV12-3/TRBV12-4	TRBJ2-3	-	TGTGCCAGCAGACGTAGACGGGGGCCGAGCACAGATACGCAGTATTTT	CASRRRRGPSTDTQYF
-	TRBV29-1	TRBJ2-3	-	TGCAGCGTGAGGGGACAAGGACCAGATACGCAGTATTTT	CSVRGQGPDTQYF
many	TRBV7-3	TRBJ2-6	-	TGTGCCAGCAGCCTTCTTGGATCTGGGGCCAACGTCCTGACTTTC	CASSLLGSGANVLTF
few	TRBV20-1	TRBJ2-5	-	TGCAGTTGTGGTCTGGAAGAGACCCAGTACTTC	CSCGLEETQYF
many	TRBV7-8	TRBJ1-4	-	TGTGCCAGCAGCTTATTTGGAAGTAATGAAAAACTGTTTTTT	CASSLFGSNEKLFF
few	TRBV6-5	TRBJ1-6	-	TGTGCCAGCAGTTCTGGAAACCGAGGGAATTCACCCCTCCACTTT	CASSSGNRGNSPLHF
few	TRBV29-1	TRBJ1-4	TRBD1	TGCAGCGTTGAAGAACAGGGGAGTGAAAAACTGTTTTTT	CSVEEQGSEKLFF
many	TRBV12-3/TRBV12-4	TRBJ1-5	-	TGTGCCAGCAGTTTAGCAGGGTATCAGCCCCAGCATTTT	CASSLAGYQPQHF
many	TRBV12-3/TRBV12-4	TRBJ2-7	-	TGTGCCAGCAGTTTGCTTGGCACCCCCTACGAGCAGTACTTC	CASSLLGTPYEQYF
-	TRBV7-9	TRBJ2-3	-	TGTGCCAGCAGCTTAGTCACGTCTAGCACAGATACGCAGTATTTT	CASSLVTSSTDTQYF
many	TRBV12-3/TRBV12-4	TRBJ2-2	-	TGTGCCAGCAGTTTAGCACAGGTGAACACCGGGGAGCTGTTTTTT	CASSLAQVNTGELFF
many	TRBV5-1	TRBJ2-7	-	TGCGCCAGCAGCTGGACTGCTTCCTACGAGCAGTACTTC	CASSWTASYEQYF
-	TRBV6-1	TRBJ2-2	-	TGTGCCACCCCCCGGGGACCCAACACCGGGGAGCTGTTTTTT	CATPRGPNTGELFF
few	TRBV7-2	TRBJ1-1	-	TGTGCCAGCACCCCCGGCCCGATGAACACTGAAGCTTTCTTT	CASTPGPMNTEAFF
-	TRBV7-9	TRBJ1-6	TRBD1	TGTGCCAGCAGCTCAGGGGGGACAGGAAATTCACCCCTCCACTTT	CASSSGGTGNSPLHF
few	TRBV5-1	TRBJ2-1	TRBD2	TGCGCCAGCAATCCTAGCGGGGGTTCCTACAATGAGCAGTTCTTC	CASNPSGGSYNEQFF
many	TRBV11-2	TRBJ1-1	-	TGTGCCAGCAGCTTAGCCAGGAACACTGAAGCTTTCTTT	CASSLARNTEAFF
many	TRBV2	TRBJ2-3	-	TGTGCCAGCAGGGAAGAAGATACGCAGTATTTT	CASREEDTQYF
many	TRBV20-1	TRBJ1-1	TRBD1	TGCAGTGCTGCTCGGACAGGGAGGACTGAAGCTTTCTTT	CSAARTGRTEAFF
many	TRBV5-6	TRBJ2-1	-	TGTGCCAGCAGCTTAGGGGCTTACTCCTACAATGAGCAGTTCTTC	CASSLGAYSYNEQFF
-	TRBV20-1	TRBJ2-1	-	TGCAGTGCTAGAGATCTTAAGACATTGCACAATGAGCAGTTCTTC	CSARDLKTLHNEQFF
few	TRBV5-1	TRBJ1-5	-	TGCGCCAGCAGCTTGGCGGGGCCCCAAGGGGGTCAGCCCCAGCATTTT	CASSLAGPQGGQPQHF
-	TRBV7-2	TRBJ2-1	-	TGTGCCAGCAGCTTGTTTGGGGGGCCATCCAATGAGCAGTTCTTC	CASSLFGGPSNEQFF
few	TRBV6-1	TRBJ1-2	-	TGTGCCAACGCGGGGAGCCCTAACTATGGCTACACCTTC	CANAGSPNYGYTF
-	TRBV11-1	TRBJ2-3	TRBD2	TGTGCCAGCAGCTTAGTCCTTATGGGACTAGAGCAGACAGATACGCAGTATTTT	CASSLVLMGLEQTDTQYF
many	TRBV4-3	TRBJ2-7	-	TGCGCCAGCAGCCACAACTTGGACAGCTCCTACGAGCAGTACTTC	CASSHNLDSSYEQYF
medium-sized	TRBV30	TRBJ1-5	TRBD1	TGTGCCTGGACCAAGGACAGGGGAAATCAGCCCCAGCATTTT	CAWTKDRGNQPQHF
-	TRBV20-1	TRBJ2-5	TRBD2	TGCAGTGCTAGAGATTCGGGACTAGCGGGGGGGCCCCAGTACTTC	CSARDSGLAGGPQYF
many	TRBV3-1	TRBJ2-3	-	TGTGCCAGCAGCCTCCGAGGCGGAGATACGCAGTATTTT	CASSLRGGDTQYF
few	TRBV29-1	TRBJ2-1	-	TGCAGCGTTGGCAGCTACAATGAGCAGTTCTTC	CSVGSYNEQFF
many	TRBV6-6	TRBJ2-3	-	TGTGCCAGCAGCCCTAGCACAGATACGCAGTATTTT	CASSPSTDTQYF